The TCR beta chain described here comes from a study of shared clonotypes between healthy human individuals. Assay execution took place at the deep level. Sequencing used immunoSEQ multiplex PCR; TCRdb keeps in-frame clones, though not all of them. The sample lists more than 150,000 clones, 85% to 95% occurring once. A word on this clone: Antigen unknown.

This CDR3 comprises 13 residues. Germline V CDR1 and CDR2: MDHEN, SYDVKM. Regarding the study as a whole: Read depth was anticipated to influence clonotype sharing among donors. Investigators collected only blood, and repertoires in tissues likely differ. Shared across a few donors were about 4.6% of the naive CD4 clonotypes.

This sequence joins TRBV28 and TRBJ2-5; D remains unclear. Matching the DNA end better, TRBJ2-7 makes the J call doubtful. This clonotype was obtained from a woman aged 25 to 39 in good health. Material: naive CD4+ T cells sorted from blood. Subset noted: CD45RA+ positively selected. The CDR3, as DNA: TGTGCCAGCAGTTTGGACGGCTCCTACGAGCAGTACTTC. It specifies CASSLDGSYEQYF.